The source of this T cell receptor (beta chain) is a study of Ad26.COV2.S vaccination and SARS-CoV-2 variants. Looking at the study overall: Ad26.COV2.S, an intramuscular injection, was given once or twice 56 days apart.

Trimming removed 4 bases at V and 5 bases at J, with 7 bases between. This CDR3 is 11 amino acids long. Regarding the study as a whole: Substantial breadth was reported for post-vaccination spike-specific CD8+ and CD4+ T cells.

The treatment is: approximately 18 received Ad26.COV2.S at low or high dose, single or two shots; about 5 received placebo; per-sample allocation not given. Day 63 after the first injection of vaccine or placebo was the sampling time. Expressing Wuhan-strain SARS-CoV-2 spike, an Ad26 vector served as the vaccine. With respect to this clone: Its target is unknown.

Sequencing used immunoSEQ multiplex PCR; TCRdb keeps in-frame clones, though not all of them. This sample has 200,000 to 250,000 clones, with around 89% found just once. This material consisted of peripheral blood, taken in a trial of Ad26.COV2.S vaccine versus placebo. The chain combines TRBV5-3 with TRBJ2-7; D not certain. TRBV5-3 is noted as an ORF with a role that remains uncertain. The receptor comes from a person between 18 and 65 years old who received the Ad26.COV2.S COVID-19 vaccine or a placebo. CDR3 loop: CARSPRNEQYF. DNA for the CDR3: TGTGCCAGAAGCCCTCGAAACGAGCAGTACTTC.